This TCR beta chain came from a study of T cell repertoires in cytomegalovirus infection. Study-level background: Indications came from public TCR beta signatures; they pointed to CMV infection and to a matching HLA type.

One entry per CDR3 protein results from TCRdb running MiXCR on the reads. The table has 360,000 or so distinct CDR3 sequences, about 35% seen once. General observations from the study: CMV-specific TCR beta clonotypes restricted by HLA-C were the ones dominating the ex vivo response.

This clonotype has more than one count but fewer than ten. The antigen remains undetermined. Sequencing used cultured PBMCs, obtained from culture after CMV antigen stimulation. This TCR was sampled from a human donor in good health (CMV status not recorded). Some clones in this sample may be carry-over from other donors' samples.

The CDR3 reads CASSERLGTGELFF. DNA for the CDR3: TGTGCCAGCAGTGAAAGGTTAGGCACCGGGGAGCTGTTTTTT. This chain uses TRBV6-1 with TRBJ2-2, with unresolved D. V was shortened by 2 bases and J by 4 bases, with 8 bases between the two germline ends. The CDR3 spans 14 residues. Per the germline V gene, CDR1 is MNHNS and CDR2 is SASEGT.